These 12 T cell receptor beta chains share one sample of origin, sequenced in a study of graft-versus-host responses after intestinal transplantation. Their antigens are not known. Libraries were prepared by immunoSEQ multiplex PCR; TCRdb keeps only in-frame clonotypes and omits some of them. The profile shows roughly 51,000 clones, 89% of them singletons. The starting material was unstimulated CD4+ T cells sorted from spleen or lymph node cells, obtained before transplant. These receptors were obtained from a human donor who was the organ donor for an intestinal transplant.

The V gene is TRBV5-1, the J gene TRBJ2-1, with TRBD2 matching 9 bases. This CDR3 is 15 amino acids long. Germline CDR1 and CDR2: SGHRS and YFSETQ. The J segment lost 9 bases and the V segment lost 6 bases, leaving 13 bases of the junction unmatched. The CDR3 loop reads CASTPRIAGEREQFF. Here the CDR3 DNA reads TGCGCCAGCACCCCAAGAATAGCGGGAGAACGTGAGCAGTTCTTC.

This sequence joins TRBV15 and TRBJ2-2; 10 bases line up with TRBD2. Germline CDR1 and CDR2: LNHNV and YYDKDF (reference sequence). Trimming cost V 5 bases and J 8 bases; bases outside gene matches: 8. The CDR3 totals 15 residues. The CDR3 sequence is CATSGSSGSFGELFF. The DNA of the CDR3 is TGTGCCACCAGCGGATCTAGCGGGAGCTTTGGGGAGCTGTTTTTT.

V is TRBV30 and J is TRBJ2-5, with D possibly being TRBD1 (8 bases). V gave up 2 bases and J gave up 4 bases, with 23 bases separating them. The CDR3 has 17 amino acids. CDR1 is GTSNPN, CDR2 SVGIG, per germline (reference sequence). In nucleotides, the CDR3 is TGTGCCTGGAGTCGTGACAGGGGAGGGTACCCCCTAGAGACCCAGTACTTC. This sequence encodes CAWSRDRGGYPLETQYF.

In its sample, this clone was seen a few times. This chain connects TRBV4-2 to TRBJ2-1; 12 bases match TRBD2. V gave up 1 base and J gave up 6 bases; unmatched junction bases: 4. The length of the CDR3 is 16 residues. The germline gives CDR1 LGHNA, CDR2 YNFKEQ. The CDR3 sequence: CASSQAGLAGSNEQFF. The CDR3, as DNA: TGTGCCAGCAGCCAAGCCGGACTAGCGGGAAGCAATGAGCAGTTCTTC.

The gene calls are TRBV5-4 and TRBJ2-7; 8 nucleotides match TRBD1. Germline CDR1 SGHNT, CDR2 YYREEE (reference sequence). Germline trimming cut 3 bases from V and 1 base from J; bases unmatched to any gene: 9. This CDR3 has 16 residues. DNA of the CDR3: TGTGCCAGCAGCTCCGCACCGGACAGGGCTTCCTACGAGCAGTACTTC. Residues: CASSSAPDRASYEQYF. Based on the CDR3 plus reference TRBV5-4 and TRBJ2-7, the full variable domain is ETGVTQSPTHLIKTRGQQVTLRCSSQSGHNTVSWYQQALGQGPQFIFQYYREEENGRGNFPPRFSGLQFPNYSSELNVNALELDDSALYLCASSSAPDRASYEQYFGPGTRLTVT.

CDR3 sequence (DNA): TGTGCCCGCGGGACTAGCGGATTCACAGATACGCAGTATTTT. This encodes CARGTSGFTDTQYF. The chain is built from TRBV30 and TRBJ2-3; TRBD2 agrees at 11 bases. The CDR3 covers 14 residues. Germline CDR1 reads GTSNPN; CDR2 reads SVGIG (reference sequence). After removal of 8 bases from V and 2 bases from J, the junction contained 6 bases not matched to a gene.

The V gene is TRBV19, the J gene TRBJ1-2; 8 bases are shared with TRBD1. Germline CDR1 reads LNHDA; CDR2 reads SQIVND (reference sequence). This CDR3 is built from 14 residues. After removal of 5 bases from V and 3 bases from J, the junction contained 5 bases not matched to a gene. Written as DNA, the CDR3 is TGTGCCAGTAGTCTGACACAGGGGGACTATGGCTACACCTTC. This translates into CASSLTQGDYGYTF.

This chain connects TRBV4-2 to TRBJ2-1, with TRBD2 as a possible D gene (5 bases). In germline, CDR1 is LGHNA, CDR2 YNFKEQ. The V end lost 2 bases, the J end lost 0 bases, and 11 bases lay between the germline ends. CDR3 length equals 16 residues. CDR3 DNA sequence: TGTGCCAGCAGCCAATCCCCGAGCGGCTCCTACAATGAGCAGTTCTTC. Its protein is CASSQSPSGSYNEQFF.

As DNA, the CDR3 is TGTGCCAGCAGGCGGTGGGCTAATGAAAAACTGTTTTTT. Protein: CASRRWANEKLFF. The chain combines TRBV28 with TRBJ1-4; D gene unclear. The CDR3 consists of 13 residues. The V end lost 6 bases, the J end lost 3 bases, and 8 bases lay between the germline ends. In germline, CDR1 is MDHEN, CDR2 SYDVKM. The variable domain in full, with the rest retrieved from reference TRBV28 and TRBJ1-4, is DVKVTQSSRYLVKRTGEKVFLECVQDMDHENMFWYRQDPGLGLRLIYFSYDVKMKEKGDIPEGYSVSREKKERFSLILESASTNQTSMYLCASRRWANEKLFFGSGTQLSVL.

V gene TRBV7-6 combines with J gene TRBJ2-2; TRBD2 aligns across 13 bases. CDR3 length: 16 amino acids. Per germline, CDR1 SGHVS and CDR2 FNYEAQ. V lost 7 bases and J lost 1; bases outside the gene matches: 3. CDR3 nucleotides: TGTGCCAGCAAAGGACTAGCGGGAGAGAACACCGGGGAGCTGTTTTTT. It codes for CASKGLAGENTGELFF.

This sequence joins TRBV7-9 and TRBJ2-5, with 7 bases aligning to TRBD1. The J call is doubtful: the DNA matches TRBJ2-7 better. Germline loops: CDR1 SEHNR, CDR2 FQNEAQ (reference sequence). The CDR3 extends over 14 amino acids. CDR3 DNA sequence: TGTGCCAGCAGCCTTGGGACAGACCGTGGCGAGCAGTACTTC. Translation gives CASSLGTDRGEQYF.

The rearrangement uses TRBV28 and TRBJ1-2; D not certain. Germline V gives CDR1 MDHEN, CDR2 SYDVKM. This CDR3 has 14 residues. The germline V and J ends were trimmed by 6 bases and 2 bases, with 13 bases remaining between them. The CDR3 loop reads CASSLPEVNYGYTF. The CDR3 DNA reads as TGTGCCAGCAGCCTCCCTGAGGTAAACTATGGCTACACCTTC.